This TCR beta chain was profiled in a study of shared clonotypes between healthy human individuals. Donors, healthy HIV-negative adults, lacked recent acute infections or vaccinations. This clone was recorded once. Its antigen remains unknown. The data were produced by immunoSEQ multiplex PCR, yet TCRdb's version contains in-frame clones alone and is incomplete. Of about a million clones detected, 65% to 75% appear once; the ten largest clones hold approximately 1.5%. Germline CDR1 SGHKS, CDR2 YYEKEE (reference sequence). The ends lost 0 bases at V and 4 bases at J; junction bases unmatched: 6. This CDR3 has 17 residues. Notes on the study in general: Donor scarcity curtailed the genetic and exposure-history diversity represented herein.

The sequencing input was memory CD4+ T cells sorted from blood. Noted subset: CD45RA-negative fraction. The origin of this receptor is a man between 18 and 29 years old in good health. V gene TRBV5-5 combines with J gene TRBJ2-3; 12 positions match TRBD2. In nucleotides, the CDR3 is TGTGCCAGCAGCTTGGATCCTAGCGGGGGGGCCCCAGATACGCAGTATTTT. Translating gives CASSLDPSGGAPDTQYF. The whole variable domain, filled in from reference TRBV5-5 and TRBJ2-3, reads DAGVTQSPTHLIKTRGQQVTLRCSPISGHKSVSWYQQVLGQGPQFIFQYYEKEERGRGNFPDRFSARQFPNYSSELNVNALLLGDSALYLCASSLDPSGGAPDTQYFGPGTRLTVL.